The 8 T cell receptor beta chains in this list originate from one sample, sequenced in a study of blood T cell repertoires in COVID-19. Only in-frame clones appear in the TCRdb table, and some are missing; sequencing was by immunoSEQ multiplex PCR. The table lists approximately 200,000 clones, around 89% of them singletons, with over 0.95% in the top ten. Specimen: PBMCs or T cells enriched from blood (not recorded which). The receptor set was obtained from a young man who had recovered from COVID-19.

The rearrangement links TRBV29-1 to TRBJ2-5; maybe TRBD2 (5 bases). The V end lost 3 bases, the J end lost 3 bases, and 8 bases lay between the germline ends. Germline CDR1 SQVTM, CDR2 ANQGSEA. The CDR3 runs to 12 residues. CDR3 amino acids: CSVEDGEETQYF. In DNA, the CDR3 is TGCAGCGTTGAGGACGGGGAAGAGACCCAGTACTTC.

This chain joins TRBV29-1 and TRBJ2-3; 9 nucleotides agree with TRBD2. The J segment lost 7 bases and the V segment lost 0 bases, leaving 8 bases of the junction unmatched. Per germline, CDR1 SQVTM and CDR2 ANQGSEA. The CDR3 runs to 15 residues. Here the CDR3 reads CSVEDWTSESHTQYF. CDR3 bases: TGCAGCGTTGAAGATTGGACTAGCGAAAGCCATACGCAGTATTTT.

The rearrangement joins TRBV4-1 to TRBJ2-1; D unresolved. Trimming left V 4 bases short and J 7 bases short, with 5 bases between. This CDR3 has 11 residues. Germline V gives CDR1 MGHRA, CDR2 YSYEKL. DNA of the CDR3: TGCGCCAGCAGCCGAACTAATGAGCAGTTCTTC. Protein sequence: CASSRTNEQFF.

CDR3 DNA sequence: TGTGCCAGCACCATCCGCAGGCGGGAGGAGGGTATTGCCAAAAACATTCAGTACTTC. This sequence encodes CASTIRRREEGIAKNIQYF. The chain carries TRBV11-2 and TRBJ2-4, with 8 nucleotides matching TRBD2. The CDR3 totals 19 residues. The trim removed 7 bases at V and 1 base at J, leaving 18 bases unmatched. CDR1 and CDR2 (germline): SGHAT, FQNNGV.

The count of this clone is one. The rearrangement links TRBV4-1 to TRBJ1-1; 7 bases align to TRBD1. Germline assignment: CDR1 MGHRA and CDR2 YSYEKL. V lost 3 bases and J lost 12; bases outside the gene matches: 16. The CDR3 sequence is 15 residues long. CDR3 sequence (DNA): TGCGCCAGCAGCCAGAAAAGAGATATAGGGGGCAGAACTTTCTTT. Translation gives CASSQKRDIGGRTFF.

J is TRBJ1-3 and V is TRBV5-6; a possible D gene is TRBD1 (5 bases). The CDR3 length is 16 residues. The ends were cut back, 4 bases at V and 2 bases at J, with 16 bases in the middle. Per germline, CDR1 SGHDT and CDR2 YYEEEE. For the CDR3, the DNA is TGTGCCAGCAGCGTACTGCAGGGCCTGACTGGAAACACCATATATTTT. Protein: CASSVLQGLTGNTIYF.

The gene calls are TRBV12-1 and TRBJ1-2; TRBD1 reflects the table's D call only, with no check against the DNA. TRBV12-1 constitutes a pseudogene. The CDR3 has 15 amino acids. The CDR3 DNA sequence: TGTGCCAGCAGCTTGGACAGGGGGAATAACTATGGCTACACCTTC. Its protein product is CASSLDRGNNYGYTF.

This clone was counted once. The rearrangement joins TRBV6-5 to TRBJ1-2; D is ambiguous. The germline CDR1 and CDR2 sequences are MNHEY and SVGAGI. Trimming took off 0 bases at V and 1 base at J, with 9 bases between the two ends. The CDR3 consists of 15 residues. The CDR3 here is CASSYSDGGNYGYTF. CDR3 sequence (DNA): TGTGCCAGCAGTTACTCCGACGGAGGTAACTATGGCTACACCTTC.